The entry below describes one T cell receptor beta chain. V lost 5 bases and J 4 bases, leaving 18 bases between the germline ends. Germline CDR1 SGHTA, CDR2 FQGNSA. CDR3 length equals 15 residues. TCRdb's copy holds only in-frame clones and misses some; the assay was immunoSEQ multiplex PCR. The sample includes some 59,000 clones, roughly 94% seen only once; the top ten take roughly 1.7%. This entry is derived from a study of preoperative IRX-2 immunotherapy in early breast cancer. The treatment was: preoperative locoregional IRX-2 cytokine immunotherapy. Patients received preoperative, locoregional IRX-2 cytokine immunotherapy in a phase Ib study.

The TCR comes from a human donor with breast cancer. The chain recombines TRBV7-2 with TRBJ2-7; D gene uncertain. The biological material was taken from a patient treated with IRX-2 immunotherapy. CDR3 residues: CASSHLPASVYEQYF. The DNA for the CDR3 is TGTGCCAGCAGCCACCTGCCAGCGAGTGTTTACGAGCAGTACTTC.